Shown below are 29 T cell receptor beta chains from a single sample sequenced in a study of graft-versus-host responses after intestinal transplantation. Repertoires were generated with immunoSEQ multiplex PCR, while TCRdb's copy carries only in-frame clones and drops some. This table holds roughly 96,000 clones, more than 85% found once. These receptors are not linked to any known antigen. This sample comprised unstimulated CD8+ T cells sorted from spleen or lymph node cells, obtained before intestinal transplant. Receptors originate from a human donor who received an intestinal transplant.

As regards this clone: In the same sample, other DNA sequences code for this CDR3. The gene calls are TRBV9 and TRBJ2-5; D unresolved. CDR1 is SGDLS and CDR2 is YYNGEE in the germline V gene. The CDR3 has 14 residues. Between the trimmed V and J ends, which lost 3 bases and 5 bases, there was a span of 14 bases. The DNA for the CDR3 is TGTGCCAGCAGCGCGCTAGACCCCGGGGAGACCCAGTACTTC. Its translation is CASSALDPGETQYF.

This clone was seen a single time. The genes are TRBV10-1 and TRBJ2-5, with D possibly matching TRBD1 (5 bases). The germline CDR1 and CDR2 sequences are WNHNN and SYGVQD (reference sequence). The CDR3 runs 14 residues. The V end was cut by 2 bases, the J end by 1 base, with 8 bases between. In DNA form, the CDR3 reads TGCGCCAGCAGTGAGGTTGACAGCCAAGAGACCCAGTACTTC. Translated: CASSEVDSQETQYF.

V is TRBV23-1 and J is TRBJ1-3, with 8 bases lining up with TRBD1. TRBV23-1 is sorted into the ORF group, with uncertain function. This CDR3 is 17 amino acids long. J was trimmed by 0 bases and V by 4 bases; bases with no gene match: 8. CDR3 coding DNA: TGCGCCAGCAGTCCGGTTCCCGACAGGGGCTCTGGAAACACCATATATTTT. It is translated as CASSPVPDRGSGNTIYF.

The CDR3 DNA reads TGTGCCTCTAGGGGGGGCGATTACAATGAGCAGTTCTTC. Amino acid sequence: CASRGGDYNEQFF. V is TRBV30 and J is TRBJ2-1, with D possibly being TRBD2 (7 bases). V lost 7 bases to trimming and J lost 4 bases, with 14 bases between them. The germline V gene encodes CDR1 GTSNPN and CDR2 SVGIG (reference sequence). CDR3 length: 13 residues.

The chain couples TRBV7-8 to TRBJ2-7; 8 nucleotides align to TRBD1. Trimming cost V 3 bases and J 2 bases; bases outside gene matches: 3. Germline V gene data show CDR1 as SGHVS and CDR2 as FQNEAQ. The CDR3 contains 14 residues. The CDR3 here is CASSFSTGAYEQYF. The CDR3 nucleotides read TGTGCCAGCAGCTTCTCGACAGGGGCCTACGAGCAGTACTTC.

The chain couples TRBV5-1 to TRBJ2-7; tentative D call: TRBD2 (5 bases). Trimming took off 0 bases at V and 1 base at J, with 11 bases between the two ends. This CDR3 has 15 residues. Germline lookup yields CDR1 SGHRS and CDR2 YFSETQ. The CDR3 nucleotides are TGCGCCAGCAGCTTGGAGTCGGGGTTATCCTACGAGCAGTACTTC. Translating gives CASSLESGLSYEQYF.

This chain links TRBV25-1 with TRBJ2-5; TRBD2 matches 9 bases. CDR3 size: 11 residues. Germline V gene data show CDR1 as MGHDK and CDR2 as SYGVNS. With 6 bases clipped from V and 7 bases from J, the junction kept 0 bases outside the gene matches. The CDR3 here is CASRTSGTQYF. The CDR3 DNA follows: TGTGCCAGCAGGACTAGCGGGACCCAGTACTTC.

This chain uses TRBV27 with TRBJ2-2; tentatively, D is TRBD1 (6 bases). The CDR3 has 16 residues. The germline gives CDR1 MNHEY, CDR2 SMNVEV (reference sequence). V lost 5 bases, J lost 0 bases, and 13 bases lay in between. Here the CDR3 reads CASSLTDSPNTGELFF. As DNA, the CDR3 is TGTGCCAGCAGTCTTACGGACAGCCCGAACACCGGGGAGCTGTTTTTT.

The genes are TRBV4-3 and TRBJ2-7, with D possibly being TRBD2 (6 bases). CDR1 is LGHNA, CDR2 YSLEER, per germline. V lost 0 bases and J 5 bases, leaving 11 bases between the germline ends. CDR3 length equals 14 residues. The CDR3: CASSQDFWGDEQYF. The CDR3 bases are TGCGCCAGCAGCCAAGATTTTTGGGGGGACGAGCAGTACTTC.

This clone was seen just once. This rearrangement joins TRBV19 to TRBJ1-5; tentative D call: TRBD1 (6 bases). V lost 5 bases and J 0 bases, leaving 14 bases between the germline ends. Germline values: CDR1 LNHDA, CDR2 SQIVND (reference sequence). CDR3 length: 16 residues. CDR3 amino acids: CASSEQSRGSNQPQHF. The CDR3 DNA sequence: TGTGCCAGTAGTGAGCAGAGCAGGGGTAGCAATCAGCCCCAGCATTTT.

The rearrangement links TRBV4-1 to TRBJ2-7; possible D gene TRBD2, 6 bases. CDR1 and CDR2 (germline): MGHRA, YSYEKL. Deletions cut 4 bases from V and 0 bases from J, with 16 bases between. This CDR3 region has 16 residues. This chain's CDR3 is CASSPLPGLSSYEQYF. For the CDR3, the DNA is TGCGCCAGCAGCCCCCTACCGGGACTCAGCTCCTACGAGCAGTACTTC.

The CDR3 sequence is CASSEVWGRPLNSYEQYF. The DNA of the CDR3 is TGTGCCAGCAGCGAGGTCTGGGGGCGCCCACTAAATTCCTACGAGCAGTACTTC. This chain connects TRBV5-6 to TRBJ2-7; tentatively, D is TRBD1 (6 bases). Deletions cut 4 bases from V and 1 base from J, with 24 bases between. The CDR3 runs to 18 residues. CDR1 SGHDT and CDR2 YYEEEE come from the germline V gene.

V and J are TRBV6-1 and TRBJ2-5; no firm D call. This CDR3 has 15 residues. Germline V gives CDR1 MNHNS, CDR2 SASEGT. Deletions cut 5 bases from V and 2 bases from J, with 15 bases between. This CDR3 reads CASSPPGPGQETQYF. CDR3 sequence (DNA): TGTGCCAGCAGTCCACCAGGTCCCGGTCAAGAGACCCAGTACTTC.

In its sample, this clone was seen a few times. This sequence joins TRBV5-6 and TRBJ1-3; D uncertain. The CDR3 is 13 amino acids. V lost 5 bases, J lost 2 bases, and 8 bases lay in between. Germline-derived CDR1 and CDR2 are SGHDT and YYEEEE. The CDR3 region is CASRFGAGNTIYF. For the CDR3, the DNA is TGTGCCAGCAGATTCGGAGCTGGAAACACCATATATTTT.

DNA for the CDR3: TGCGCCAGCAGCCAAGATCCAAGGGAGGGGTCCGGCGGGGAGCTGTTTTTT. Translating it yields CASSQDPREGSGGELFF. The chain is built from TRBV4-3 and TRBJ2-2; TRBD2 matches at 7 bases. The CDR3 extends over 17 amino acids. Germline CDR1 is LGHNA and CDR2 is YSLEER. V gave up 0 bases and J gave up 7 bases; unmatched junction bases: 11.

The chain uses TRBV18 and TRBJ2-5; no clear D. CDR3 size: 15 residues. Germline loops: CDR1 KGHSH, CDR2 LQKENI. V was cut by 0 bases and J by 5 bases, with 13 bases left in between. The CDR3 DNA reads TGTGCCAGCTCACCACCTAGTAGGCGGAAGGAGACCCAGTACTTC. Translating it yields CASSPPSRRKETQYF. The variable domain in full, with the rest retrieved from reference TRBV18 and TRBJ2-5, is NAGVMQNPRHLVRRRGQEARLRCSPMKGHSHVYWYRQLPEEGLKFMVYLQKENIIDESGMPKERFSAEFPKEGPSILRIQQVVRGDSAAYFCASSPPSRRKETQYFGPGTRLLVL.

This clone came up a few times. Other DNA sequences in this specimen translate into the identical CDR3. V and J are TRBV9 and TRBJ2-7; D perhaps matches TRBD2 (5 bases). The CDR3 is 14 amino acids. From germline, CDR1 is SGDLS and CDR2 YYNGEE. V dropped 0 bases and J dropped 2 bases, with 9 bases sitting between them. DNA of the CDR3: TGTGCCAGCAGCGTAGCGGACTCTCCCTACGAGCAGTACTTC. Translation: CASSVADSPYEQYF.

CDR3 amino acids: CASSQETGSGGTDTQYF. The CDR3 DNA follows: TGCGCCAGCAGCCAAGAAACGGGATCCGGTGGCACAGATACGCAGTATTTT. This rearrangement joins TRBV4-1 to TRBJ2-3, with D perhaps matching TRBD2 (5 bases). V was pared by 0 bases and J by 1 base, with 14 bases between. This CDR3 is built from 17 residues. Germline lookup yields CDR1 MGHRA and CDR2 YSYEKL.

The chain has TRBV13 and TRBJ2-7; 8 bases map to TRBD1. Germline trimming cut 6 bases from V and 0 bases from J; bases unmatched to any gene: 10. There are 16 residues in the CDR3. Germline assignment: CDR1 PRHDT and CDR2 FYEKMQ (reference sequence). The DNA of the CDR3 is TGTGCCAGCAGAACCGCCGGGACAGGAAGCTCCTACGAGCAGTACTTC. It is translated as CASRTAGTGSSYEQYF.

The gene calls are TRBV4-3 and TRBJ2-5; 7 nucleotides agree with TRBD1. This CDR3 has 15 residues. Trimming cost V 1 base and J 2 bases; bases outside gene matches: 4. The germline gives CDR1 LGHNA, CDR2 YSLEER. The CDR3 loop reads CASSQAGTVQETQYF. In DNA form, the CDR3 reads TGCGCCAGCAGCCAAGCGGGGACAGTTCAAGAGACCCAGTACTTC.

V is TRBV7-9 and J is TRBJ1-2, with D tentatively TRBD1 (6 bases). The length of the CDR3 is 16 residues. V was shortened by 4 bases and J by 6 bases, with 21 bases between the two germline ends. The germline V gene has CDR1 SEHNR and CDR2 FQNEAQ (reference sequence). The CDR3 loop reads CASSYGPWTDLDGYTF. CDR3 coding DNA: TGTGCCAGCAGCTACGGGCCGTGGACAGATCTGGATGGCTACACCTTC. The complete variable domain, with remaining parts taken from reference TRBV7-9 and TRBJ1-2, reads DTGVSQNPRHKITKRGQNVTFRCDPISEHNRLYWYRQTLGQGPEFLTYFQNEAQLEKSRLLSDRFSAERPKGSFSTLEIQRTEQGDSAMYLCASSYGPWTDLDGYTFGSGTRLTVV.

The rearrangement joins TRBV4-1 to TRBJ2-3, with D perhaps matching TRBD1 (6 bases). V shed 2 bases and J shed 0 bases, with 18 bases lying between them. Per the germline V gene, CDR1 is MGHRA and CDR2 is YSYEKL. The CDR3 has 18 amino acids. The CDR3 sequence: CASSQQPTRGTSTDTQYF. DNA of the CDR3: TGCGCCAGCAGCCAACAACCCACTAGGGGGACCAGCACAGATACGCAGTATTTT.

The V gene is TRBV30, the J gene TRBJ2-4, with D perhaps matching TRBD1 (5 bases). V lost 2 bases, J lost 2 bases, and 10 bases lay in between. This CDR3 contains 14 residues. Germline values: CDR1 GTSNPN, CDR2 SVGIG (reference sequence). CDR3 residues: CAWSHRRSKNIQYF. CDR3 nucleotides: TGTGCCTGGAGTCACAGGAGATCCAAAAACATTCAGTACTTC.

The V and J genes are TRBV19 and TRBJ2-1; 8 positions agree with TRBD1. The germline gives CDR1 LNHDA, CDR2 SQIVND (reference sequence). The CDR3 has 13 residues. Trimming cost V 5 bases and J 7 bases; bases outside gene matches: 4. Here the CDR3 DNA reads TGTGCCAGTAGTCAGGGGGCAAGGAATGAGCAGTTCTTC. It codes for CASSQGARNEQFF.

The chain couples TRBV27 to TRBJ1-1; D remains ambiguous. Trimming stripped 4 bases from V and 0 bases from J, with 12 bases between. Germline CDR1 MNHEY, CDR2 SMNVEV (reference sequence). The CDR3 totals 15 residues. This chain's CDR3 is CASSSGVYVNTEAFF. For the CDR3, the DNA is TGTGCCAGCAGTTCAGGTGTTTATGTGAACACTGAAGCTTTCTTT.

V gene TRBV2 combines with J gene TRBJ1-2; 7 bases align to TRBD1. Germline trimming cut 9 bases from V and 5 bases from J; bases unmatched to any gene: 12. Per the germline V gene, CDR1 is SNHLY and CDR2 is FYNNEI. There are 14 residues in the CDR3. The CDR3 bases are TGTGCCAGGGAAGCTCCGGGACAGAGTTATGGCTACACCTTC. Translated, it gives CAREAPGQSYGYTF.

The gene calls are TRBV27 and TRBJ2-5, with a weak D call TRBD2 (5 bases). Germline V gene lookup returns CDR1 MNHEY and CDR2 SMNVEV (reference sequence). The V and J ends lost 10 bases and 5 bases respectively, with 17 bases between them. This CDR3 is 13 amino acids long. Written as DNA, the CDR3 is TGTGCCACTATGAGGCGAGGGTGGGAGACCCAGTACTTC. Translation: CATMRRGWETQYF.

This clone was counted once. The V call is TRBV6-1, the J call TRBJ2-5; tentative D call: TRBD1 (6 bases). Trimming stripped 6 bases from V and 4 bases from J, with 15 bases between. The CDR3 consists of 14 residues. The germline V gene has CDR1 MNHNS and CDR2 SASEGT. The CDR3 sequence is CASRSQGLAETQYF. In DNA, the CDR3 is TGTGCCAGCAGGTCACAGGGTTTGGCAGAGACCCAGTACTTC.

This clone was counted a few times. The CDR3 nucleotides are TGTGCCTGGAGTGGAACTAGCGGGCCCACTAGATTCAGCACAGATACGCAGTATTTT. Translation: CAWSGTSGPTRFSTDTQYF. V gene TRBV30 combines with J gene TRBJ2-3; 9 nucleotides match TRBD2. The germline V gene has CDR1 GTSNPN and CDR2 SVGIG (reference sequence). The CDR3 extends over 19 amino acids. The trim removed 1 base at V and 0 bases at J, leaving 14 bases unmatched.